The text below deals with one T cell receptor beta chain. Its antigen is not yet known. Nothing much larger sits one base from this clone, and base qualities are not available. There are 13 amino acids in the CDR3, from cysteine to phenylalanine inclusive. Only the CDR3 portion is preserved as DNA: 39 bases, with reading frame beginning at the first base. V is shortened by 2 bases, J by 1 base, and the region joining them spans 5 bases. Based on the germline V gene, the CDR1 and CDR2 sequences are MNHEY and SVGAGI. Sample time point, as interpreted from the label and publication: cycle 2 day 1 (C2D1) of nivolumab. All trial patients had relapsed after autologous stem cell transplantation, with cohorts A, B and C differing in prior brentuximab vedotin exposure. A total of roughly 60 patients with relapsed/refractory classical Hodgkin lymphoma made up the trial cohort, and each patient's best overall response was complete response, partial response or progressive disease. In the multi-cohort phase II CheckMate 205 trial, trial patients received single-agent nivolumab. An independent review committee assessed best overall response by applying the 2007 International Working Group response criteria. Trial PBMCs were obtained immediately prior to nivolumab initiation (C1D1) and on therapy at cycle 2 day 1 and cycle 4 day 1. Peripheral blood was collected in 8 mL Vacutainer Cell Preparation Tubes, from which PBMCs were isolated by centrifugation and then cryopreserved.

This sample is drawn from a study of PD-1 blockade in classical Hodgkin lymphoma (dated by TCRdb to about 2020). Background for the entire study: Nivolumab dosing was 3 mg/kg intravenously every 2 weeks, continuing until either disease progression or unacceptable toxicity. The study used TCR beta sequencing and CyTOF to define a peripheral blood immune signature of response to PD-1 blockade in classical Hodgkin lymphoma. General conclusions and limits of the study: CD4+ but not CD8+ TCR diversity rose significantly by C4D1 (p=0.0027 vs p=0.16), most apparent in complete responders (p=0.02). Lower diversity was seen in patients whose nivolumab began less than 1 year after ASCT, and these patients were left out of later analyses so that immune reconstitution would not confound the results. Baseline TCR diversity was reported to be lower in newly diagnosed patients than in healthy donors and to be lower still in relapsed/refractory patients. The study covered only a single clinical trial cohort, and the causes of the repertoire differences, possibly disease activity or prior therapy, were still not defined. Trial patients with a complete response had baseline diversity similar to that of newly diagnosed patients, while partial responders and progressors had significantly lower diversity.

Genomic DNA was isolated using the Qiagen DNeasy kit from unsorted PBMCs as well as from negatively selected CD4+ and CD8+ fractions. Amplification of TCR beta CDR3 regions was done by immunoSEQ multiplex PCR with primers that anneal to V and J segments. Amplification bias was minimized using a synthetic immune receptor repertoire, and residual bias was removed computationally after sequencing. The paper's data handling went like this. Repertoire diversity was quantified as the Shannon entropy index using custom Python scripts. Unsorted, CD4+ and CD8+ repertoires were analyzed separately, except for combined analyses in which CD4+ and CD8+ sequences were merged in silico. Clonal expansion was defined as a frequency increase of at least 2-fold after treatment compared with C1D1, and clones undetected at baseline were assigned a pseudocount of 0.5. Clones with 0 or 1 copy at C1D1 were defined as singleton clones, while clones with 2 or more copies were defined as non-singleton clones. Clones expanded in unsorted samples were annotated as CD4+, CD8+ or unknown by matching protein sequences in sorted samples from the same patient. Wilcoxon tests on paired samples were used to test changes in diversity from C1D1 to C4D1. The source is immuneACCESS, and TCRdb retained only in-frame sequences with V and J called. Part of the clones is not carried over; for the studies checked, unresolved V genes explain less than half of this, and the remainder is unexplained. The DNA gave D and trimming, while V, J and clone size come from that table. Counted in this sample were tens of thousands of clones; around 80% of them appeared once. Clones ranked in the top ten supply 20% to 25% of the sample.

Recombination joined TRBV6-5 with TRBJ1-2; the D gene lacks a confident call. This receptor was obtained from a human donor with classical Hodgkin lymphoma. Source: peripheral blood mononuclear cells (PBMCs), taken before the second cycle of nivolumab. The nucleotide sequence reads TGTGCCAGCAGTTACGGGGTTAACTATGGCTACACCTTC. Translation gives CASSYGVNYGYTF.